This is a list of T cell receptor beta chains from one sample in a study of beta chain features in type 1 diabetes. Using immunoSEQ multiplex PCR, the repertoire was profiled, and TCRdb retains in-frame clones only, with some absent. Seen here are under 550,000 clones, about an eighth observed once, and the top ten hold 0.04% to 0.05%. The sequenced sample consisted of naive CD4+ T cells from blood. The receptors were sampled from a woman under 30 in good health. The CDR3 runs from the conserved cysteine through the conserved F or W. Each record gives: CDR3 length, V gene, clone size, CDR3 protein. Part of the rows lack a size; the others show once, few, many or a class for expanded clones.

length: 13; V: TRBV6-5; size: NA; CDR3: CASSYSMNTEAFF
length: 14; V: TRBV4-1; size: NA; CDR3: CASSHQALRETQYF
length: 13; V: TRBV29-1; size: NA; CDR3: CSVEEGGTDTQYF
length: 13; V: TRBV18; size: NA; CDR3: CASSGGGNTEAFF
length: 16; V: TRBV29-1; size: NA; CDR3: CSVEEGQGGSYNEQFF
length: 16; V: TRBV29-1; size: NA; CDR3: CSVGRGGIKGTDTQYF
length: 15; V: TRBV5-8; size: NA; CDR3: CASSLGQGAAGELFF
length: 12; V: TRBV29-1; size: few; CDR3: CSVVAGDEKLFF
length: 13; V: TRBV27; size: NA; CDR3: CASTTGVNSPLHF
length: 18; V: TRBV5-4; size: NA; CDR3: CASSWNSGTGLPIYGYTF
length: 15; V: TRBV7-2; size: few; CDR3: CASSLAGITYNEQFF
length: 14; V: TRBV19; size: few; CDR3: CASSTQGGYYGYTF
length: 15; V: TRBV5-4; size: NA; CDR3: CASSVGDRAGEKLFF
length: 17; V: TRBV4-3; size: few; CDR3: CASSPRIPFLVFHEQFF
length: 17; V: TRBV27; size: few; CDR3: CASSLDPNRGGRETQYF
length: 15; V: TRBV7-2; size: few; CDR3: CASSRNRGSYNEQFF